One sample yielded the 10 T cell receptor beta chains listed below, sequenced in a study of control samples from healthy donors and cancer patients. The method was immunoSEQ multiplex PCR; TCRdb's version includes in-frame clones alone and lacks a portion of them. Among around 70,000 clones, 83% were seen once, and the ten largest hold approximately 14%. Sequencing used blood. The receptors stem from a man aged 60-69 years in good health.

The rearrangement joins TRBV11-2 to TRBJ2-7, with D tentatively TRBD1 or TRBD2 (6 bases each). The germline CDR1 and CDR2 sequences are SGHAT and FQNNGV. The CDR3 is made up of 13 amino acids. The ends were cut back, 5 bases at V and 7 bases at J, with 15 bases in the middle. The CDR3 spells CASSPQRGREQYF. The CDR3 DNA is TGTGCCAGCAGCCCGCAACGGGGGCGGGAGCAGTACTTC.

There are many counts of this clone. The chain combines TRBV30 with TRBJ1-5, with D possibly TRBD1 on 5 matching bases. The germline V gene has CDR1 GTSNPN and CDR2 SVGIG (reference sequence). This CDR3 is 15 amino acids long. V shed 0 bases and J shed 4 bases, with 13 bases lying between them. The CDR3 DNA reads TGTGCCTGGAGTGTAGGGGCGGCGCGAAATCAGCCCCAGCATTTT. Translating it yields CAWSVGAARNQPQHF.

With respect to this clone: A read error may produce the germline difference seen at one junction end. The chain is built from TRBV7-2 and TRBJ1-1; possible D gene TRBD1, 5 bases. This CDR3 has 13 amino acids. Germline V gene sequence: CDR1 SGHTA, CDR2 FQGNSA. The DNA of the CDR3 is TGTGCCAGCAGCTACAGTAGACAGACGAACCCCCGCTTT. Its translation: CASSYSRQTNPRF.

The J gene is TRBJ2-1, the V gene TRBV7-3; D is perhaps TRBD2 (6 bases). V was trimmed by 5 bases and J by 5 bases, leaving 13 bases between them. Germline CDR1 SGHTA, CDR2 FQGTGA. This CDR3 has 14 residues. CDR3 DNA: TGTGCCAGCAGCGCGCATAGCGGTAACAATGAGCAGTTCTTC. Protein product: CASSAHSGNNEQFF.

This clone was found once. V is TRBV19 and J is TRBJ1-1, with TRBD1 identical over 7 bases. CDR3 length: 14 amino acids. Germline V lookup: CDR1 LNHDA, CDR2 SQIVND (reference sequence). V lost 6 bases and J lost 3; bases outside the gene matches: 7. CDR3 in amino acids: CASRRGQEHTEAFF. CDR3 nucleotides: TGTGCCAGTAGAAGAGGACAGGAACACACTGAAGCTTTCTTT.

CDR3: CASRLEGTDAYEQYF. In nucleotides, the CDR3 is TGCGCCAGCAGGCTGGAAGGGACTGACGCCTACGAGCAGTACTTC. The rearrangement uses TRBV5-1 and TRBJ2-7; a possible D gene is TRBD2 (6 bases). Germline lookup yields CDR1 SGHRS and CDR2 YFSETQ. Trimming removed 5 bases at V and 2 bases at J, with 17 bases between. The length of the CDR3 is 15 residues.

This chain joins TRBV19 and TRBJ2-1, with D perhaps TRBD2 (7 bases). This CDR3 has 13 amino acids. Germline loops: CDR1 LNHDA, CDR2 SQIVND (reference sequence). Trimming shortened V by 10 bases and J by 8 bases, and 18 bases separated the two germline ends. CDR3 coding DNA: TGTGCCACAACATCCCGGGGGGCCTATGAGCAGTTCTTC. Amino acid sequence: CATTSRGAYEQFF.

This chain links TRBV5-1 with TRBJ2-1; D might be TRBD2 (6 bases). This CDR3 region has 16 residues. Germline V lookup: CDR1 SGHRS, CDR2 YFSETQ. Trimming shortened V by 2 bases and J by 5 bases, and 17 bases separated the two germline ends. The CDR3 region is CASSFRAGSWNNEQFF. The CDR3 bases are TGCGCCAGCAGCTTCCGAGCCGGGAGTTGGAACAATGAGCAGTTCTTC. The full variable domain, in which reference TRBV5-1 and TRBJ2-1 provide the parts outside the CDR3, is KAGVTQTPRYLIKTRGQQVTLSCSPISGHRSVSWYQQTPGQGLQFLFEYFSETQRNKGNFPGRFSGRQFSNSRSEMNVSTLELGDSALYLCASSFRAGSWNNEQFFGPGTRLTVL.

The V and J genes are TRBV3-1 (or the pseudogene TRBV3-2) and TRBJ2-1; TRBD2 agrees at 10 bases. V was clipped by 2 bases and J by 7 bases; unmatched bases: 14. The CDR3 is 18 amino acids. The germline gives CDR1 LGHDT, CDR2 YNNKEL (reference sequence). CDR3 residues: CASSQLSSRLAGFNEQFF. The CDR3 DNA follows: TGTGCCAGCAGCCAATTAAGCTCCAGACTAGCGGGCTTTAATGAGCAGTTCTTC.

For the CDR3, the DNA is TGTGCCAGCTCACCCCTTTCTACAGGGACCGGGGAGCTGTTTTTT. This encodes CASSPLSTGTGELFF. The chain couples TRBV18 to TRBJ2-2; maybe TRBD1 (6 bases). Germline-derived CDR1 and CDR2 are KGHSH and LQKENI. The V and J ends lost 3 bases and 5 bases respectively, with 13 bases between them. The CDR3 length is 15 residues.